The sequence of this T cell receptor beta chain was determined in a study of cytomegalovirus exposure and HLA in healthy donors. A remark on this clone: As yet, its antigen is unknown.

As for the donors, each was a healthy bone marrow donor. PCR amplification relied on 60 Vbeta primers (plus 13 Jbeta primers). Repertoires were generated with immunoSEQ multiplex PCR, while TCRdb's copy carries only in-frame clones and drops some. Of about 140,000 clones listed, roughly 80% are singletons. The V end was cut by 3 bases, the J end by 1 base, with 7 bases between. Germline loops: CDR1 KGHSH, CDR2 LQKENI. The CDR3 covers 14 residues. Overall study findings and caveats: In a later analysis, TCR association rates varied by HLA locus: DRB1 most, HLA-C fewest. Among TCR beta chains of equal frequency, HLA-associated ones were more clonally expanded in a later analysis. Follow-up analysis later connected one missense variant in DCLRE1C with trimming of TCR beta V- and J-genes.

Material for sequencing was PBMCs. This sequence was found in a middle-aged man in good health and CMV-seronegative. V usage is TRBV18 and J usage is TRBJ1-3; D is unresolved. The CDR3 loop is CASSPPVSGNTIYF. The CDR3 DNA follows: TGTGCCAGCTCACCCCCAGTTTCTGGAAACACCATATATTTT.